The present TCR beta chain was sequenced within a study of cytomegalovirus exposure and HLA in healthy donors. Study information: In an early release, HLA-typed donors contributed tens of millions of unique TCR sequences.

With 60 Vbeta and 13 Jbeta primers, the PCR was carried out. Libraries were prepared by immunoSEQ multiplex PCR; TCRdb keeps only in-frame clonotypes and omits some of them. The sample includes 100,000 to 150,000 clones, 70% to 90% seen only once; the top ten take 15% to 20%. Looked up from germline, CDR1 is MDHEN and CDR2 is SYDVKM. The CDR3 covers 14 residues. Trimming removed 5 bases from V and 2 bases from J, with 10 bases in between. V usage is TRBV28 and J usage is TRBJ1-5; D perhaps matches TRBD1 (5 bases). The sequence derives from a man between 18 and 29 years old in good health and CMV-seropositive. The sample taken for sequencing was PBMCs. This CDR3 is CASSDPGGNQPQHF. CDR3 in DNA: TGTGCCAGCAGTGACCCGGGGGGCAATCAGCCCCAGCATTTT. The full variable domain, rest sourced from reference TRBV28 and TRBJ1-5, is DVKVTQSSRYLVKRTGEKVFLECVQDMDHENMFWYRQDPGLGLRLIYFSYDVKMKEKGDIPEGYSVSREKKERFSLILESASTNQTSMYLCASSDPGGNQPQHFGDGTRLSIL.